Below, one TCR beta chain is given with its context. One junction end disagrees with the germline gene, perhaps due to a read error. CDR3 size: 12 residues. Looked up from germline, CDR1 is LGHDT and CDR2 is YNNKEL (reference sequence). This sample was taken from a study of T-cell memory formation after mild COVID-19. MiXCR, run by TCRdb on the 5' RACE reads, gives a single entry per CDR3 protein. This sample has fewer than 550,000 distinct CDR3 sequences, with roughly 20% found just once. The specimen was PBMCs or a T cell subset sorted from them (not recorded which). This TCR came from an adult woman who had mild COVID-19 (a few samples of this study predate the infection). Cell type and time point are not known. The gene calls are TRBV3-1 and TRBJ2-5, with D unresolved. The CDR3 spells CASSQVSPDQWF. The CDR3, as DNA: TGTGCCAGCAGCCAAGTATCACCGGACCAGTGGTTC.